The 5 T cell receptor beta chains below come from one sample, sequenced in a study of T cell responses to AZD1222 COVID-19 vaccine. Assay: immunoSEQ multiplex PCR; the TCRdb copy retains only in-frame clones and omits some. The sample lists fewer than 150,000 clones, about nine tenths seen once, with 1% to 1.5% in the top ten. This specimen consisted of peripheral blood, obtained on day 0 of AZD1222 vaccination. These receptors originate from an adult in good health.

The V call is TRBV5-6, the J call TRBJ2-7; the D gene is possibly TRBD2 (5 bases). Germline V gene sequence: CDR1 SGHDT, CDR2 YYEEEE. V gave up 1 base and J gave up 4 bases, with 12 bases separating them. The CDR3 loop spans 14 amino acids. CDR3 region: CASSLPGFGYEQYF. The CDR3 coding sequence is TGTGCCAGCAGCTTGCCGGGATTTGGGTACGAGCAGTACTTC.

The chain carries TRBV2 and TRBJ2-5; 8 nucleotides match TRBD2. Trimming took 6 bases from V and 1 from J; bases not matched to a gene: 7. Per the germline V gene, CDR1 is SNHLY and CDR2 is FYNNEI. The CDR3 is made up of 15 amino acids. CDR3 in amino acids: CASRLPGGVQETQYF. CDR3 bases: TGTGCCAGCAGGCTCCCGGGGGGGGTCCAAGAGACCCAGTACTTC. Looking up the rest from reference TRBV2 and TRBJ2-5 gives the full variable domain: EPEVTQTPSHQVTQMGQEVILRCVPISNHLYFYWYRQILGQKVEFLVSFYNNEISEKSEIFDDQFSVERPDGSNFTLKIRSTKLEDSAMYFCASRLPGGVQETQYFGPGTRLLVL.

A single count supports this clone. This chain joins TRBV5-1 and TRBJ2-5; TRBD1 agrees at 12 bases. Losses at the gene ends were 0 bases for V and 5 bases for J; bases not matched to a gene: 11. CDR1 and CDR2 from the germline V gene are SGHRS and YFSETQ. This CDR3 has 18 amino acids. DNA for the CDR3: TGCGCCAGCAGCTTGGTTACCGTAGGGACAGGGGGCTTTGAGACCCAGTACTTC. Translating it yields CASSLVTVGTGGFETQYF.

The chain links TRBV11-2 to TRBJ1-1; D gene uncertain. The germline V gene has CDR1 SGHAT and CDR2 FQNNGV. CDR3 size: 15 residues. V gave up 2 bases and J gave up 1 base, with 11 bases separating them. The CDR3 region has the DNA TGTGCCAGCAGCTTACTTTTGCGACCGAACACTGAAGCTTTCTTT. It specifies CASSLLLRPNTEAFF.

The chain joins TRBV15 to TRBJ2-5, with TRBD2 matching 9 bases. V shed 3 bases and J 4 bases; nucleotides not matched to a gene: 9. Germline V gene data show CDR1 as LNHNV and CDR2 as YYDKDF (reference sequence). This CDR3 has 16 residues. The CDR3 here is CATSSSLAGAVETQYF. The CDR3 nucleotides are TGTGCCACCAGCAGTTCTTTAGCGGGGGCTGTAGAGACCCAGTACTTC.